This section outlines one T cell receptor (beta chain) sequence together with its context. Its antigen is undetermined. This record comes from a study of shared clonotypes between healthy human individuals. Whole-study results and caveats: Blood was the only sampled material, and tissue repertoires likely differ. Larger estimated richness was generally recorded for naive subsets relative to memory subsets. Unshared clonotypes carried lower generation probabilities than those common to all four donors.

The investigators split CD4+ cells into a CD45RA+ naive subset and a CD45RA-negative memory subset. Clones were sequenced by immunoSEQ multiplex PCR, and TCRdb holds only the in-frame ones, with some missing. The sample holds about 960,000 clones; around 80% are singletons and the top ten take approximately 1.5%. Germline loops: CDR1 SGHNT, CDR2 YENEEA. J was trimmed by 4 bases and V by 5 bases; bases with no gene match: 8. This CDR3 is built from 14 residues. The origin of this receptor is a man between 18 and 29 years old in good health. The chain uses TRBV11-3 and TRBJ2-7, with 7 bases matching TRBD2. Source material: memory CD4+ T cells sorted from blood. Subset meaning: CD45RA-negative fraction. The CDR3 DNA reads as TGTGCCAGCAGCGAGCGGGGAGCAACTTACGAGCAGTACTTC. Translated, it gives CASSERGATYEQYF.